These 6 T cell receptor beta chains share one sample of origin, sequenced in a study of graft-versus-host responses after intestinal transplantation. Clones were read by immunoSEQ multiplex PCR, and TCRdb kept only the in-frame ones, dropping some. The table lists about 88,000 clones, roughly 90% of them singletons. These receptors have no known antigen. The sequencing used unstimulated CD4+ T cells sorted from spleen or lymph node cells, collected before intestinal transplant. The receptors originated from a human donor who received an intestinal transplant.

This chain connects TRBV5-1 to TRBJ2-3; D is undetermined. The V end was cut by 2 bases, the J end by 0 bases, with 7 bases between. Germline assignment: CDR1 SGHRS and CDR2 YFSETQ. The CDR3 contains 14 residues. The CDR3 region has the DNA TGCGCCAGCAGCTTTGCCGGTAGCACAGATACGCAGTATTTT. It yields the protein CASSFAGSTDTQYF.

This clone has more than one count but fewer than ten. This sequence joins TRBV6-6 and TRBJ2-1, with D perhaps TRBD1 (5 bases). The CDR3 sequence is 14 residues long. Germline CDR1 MNHNY, CDR2 SVGAGI (reference sequence). Between the trimmed V and J ends, which lost 5 bases and 7 bases, there was a span of 15 bases. The CDR3 DNA sequence: TGTGCCAGCAGTCCTAGTGGCAGGGTGAATGAGCAGTTCTTC. Translation: CASSPSGRVNEQFF.

This clone has only one observation. V usage is TRBV5-1 and J usage is TRBJ1-4, with D unclear. This CDR3 is built from 13 residues. V was pared by 5 bases and J by 4 bases, with 9 bases between. CDR1 SGHRS and CDR2 YFSETQ come from the germline V gene. CDR3 amino acids: CASSSENNEKLFF. CDR3 coding DNA: TGCGCCAGCAGTTCGGAGAATAATGAAAAACTGTTTTTT.

The J gene is TRBJ1-1, the V gene TRBV6-5; possibly TRBD1 for D (6 bases). V lost 2 bases, J lost 8 bases, and 12 bases lay in between. This CDR3 is 13 amino acids long. CDR1 MNHEY and CDR2 SVGAGI come from the germline V gene. CDR3 DNA: TGTGCCAGCAGTTACCGGGGGGCTGGGGAAGCTTTCTTT. It specifies CASSYRGAGEAFF.

The V and J genes are TRBV5-1 and TRBJ1-1, with D maybe TRBD1 (6 bases). Trimming shortened V by 3 bases and J by 2 bases, and 11 bases separated the two germline ends. The CDR3 extends over 14 amino acids. Germline V gene data show CDR1 as SGHRS and CDR2 as YFSETQ. The CDR3 loop is CASSWTVPNTEAFF. Here the CDR3 DNA reads TGCGCCAGCAGCTGGACAGTTCCCAACACTGAAGCTTTCTTT.

This chain connects TRBV9 to TRBJ1-1, with D possibly being TRBD1 (5 bases). CDR3 length: 13 residues. Trimming took off 4 bases at V and 4 bases at J, with 11 bases between the two ends. The germline V gene has CDR1 SGDLS and CDR2 YYNGEE. The CDR3 DNA is TGTGCCAGCAGCTCGCAGGGCGGCACTGAAGCTTTCTTT. Encoded protein: CASSSQGGTEAFF. The whole variable domain, filled in from reference TRBV9 and TRBJ1-1, reads DSGVTQTPKHLITATGQRVTLRCSPRSGDLSVYWYQQSLDQGLQFLIQYYNGEERAKGNILERFSAQQFPDLHSELNLSSLELGDSALYFCASSSQGGTEAFFGQGTRLTVV.